One sample yielded the 5 T cell receptor beta chains listed below, sequenced in a study of blood T cell repertoires in COVID-19 (dated by TCRdb to the early 2020s). The receptor library was made with the immunoSEQ multiplex PCR assay. In TCRdb, the immuneACCESS table is reduced to in-frame sequences with V and J assigned. These tables do not hold every clone; where another copy was compared, an unresolved V gene accounts for under half, and the others remain unexplained. Recorded for this sample are fewer than 300,000 clones; around 88% of them occurred a single time. Jointly, the top ten make up 4.5% to 6.5% of the sample. The sample comprised peripheral blood. The receptor source for this set is a man aged 80 or over with acute or convalescent COVID-19.

This chain connects TRBV7-9 to TRBJ2-7; possible D gene TRBD1, 5 bases. The CDR3 has 16 residues. The V gene lost 6 bases and the J gene lost 4 bases, with 22 bases spanning the gap. Looked up from germline, CDR1 is SEHNR and CDR2 is FQNEAQ (reference sequence). CDR3 bases: TGTGCCAGCAGTCATTCTTCCCAGGGTGTACGGTACGAGCAGTACTTC. Translated, it gives CASSHSSQGVRYEQYF.

The rearrangement links TRBV21-1 to TRBJ2-7; the table assigns TRBD2, which was not confirmed against the DNA. TRBV21-1 is listed as a pseudogene. The CDR3 consists of 18 residues. The CDR3 reads CASSKGARTSGIFGEQYF. The DNA for the CDR3 is TGTGCCAGCAGCAAAGGTGCAAGGACTAGCGGGATTTTCGGTGAGCAGTACTTC.

The chain recombines TRBV5-1 with TRBJ2-3; D unclear. V was trimmed by 1 base and J by 3 bases, leaving 9 bases between them. The CDR3 totals 14 residues. The germline gives CDR1 SGHRS, CDR2 YFSETQ. CDR3 protein: CASSLFPGTDTQYF. CDR3 nucleotides: TGCGCCAGCAGCTTGTTCCCCGGGACAGATACGCAGTATTTT.

The rearrangement uses TRBV24-1 and TRBJ1-1; a weak D match, TRBD1 (5 bases). The CDR3 covers 13 residues. The V gene lost 6 bases and the J gene lost 4 bases, with 11 bases spanning the gap. Germline CDR1 is KGHDR and CDR2 is SFDVKD. CDR3 nucleotide sequence: TGTGCCACCAGTAGTGGAGGGGTCACTGAAGCTTTCTTT. Translating it yields CATSSGGVTEAFF.

This clone appeared a few times. The chain combines TRBV19 with TRBJ2-1; 10 positions agree with TRBD2. The CDR3 spans 15 residues. Germline V gene lookup returns CDR1 LNHDA and CDR2 SQIVND (reference sequence). The junction had 8 bases not matched to a gene; V was cut back by 5 bases and J by 7 bases. CDR3 DNA sequence: TGTGCCAGTAGTTTAGCGGGAGGACTACAAAATGAGCAGTTCTTC. Translated, it gives CASSLAGGLQNEQFF. Full variable domain (remainder filled in from reference TRBV19 and TRBJ2-1): DGGITQSPKYLFRKEGQNVTLSCEQNLNHDAMYWYRQDPGQGLRLIYYSQIVNDFQKGDIAEGYSVSREKKESFPLTVTSAQKNPTAFYLCASSLAGGLQNEQFFGPGTRLTVL.